This TCR beta chain was sequenced for a study of blood T cell repertoires in COVID-19. Across the study: The United States, Italy and Spain supplied acute and convalescent COVID-19 samples. T cells, B-cell-depleted T cells, or PBMCs supplied cDNA or gDNA.

Original data processing: From reference gene primer amplification, estimates of nucleated cell counts were derived. Produced via immunoSEQ multiplex PCR; TCRdb's table is partial and in-frame only. That table supplies the V and J calls and clone size; D and trimming were determined from the DNA. The sample includes some 400,000 clones, about 90% of them seen just once. The CDR3 consists of 15 residues. Trimming stripped 9 bases from V and 8 bases from J, with 22 bases between. In germline, CDR1 is LNHDA, CDR2 SQIVND (reference sequence). The chain is built from TRBV19 and TRBJ1-4; D might be TRBD1 (5 bases). The source is a man aged 18 to 29 with active or convalescent COVID-19. The sample was peripheral blood. CDR3 sequence reads: CASHSGGRGREKLFF. In nucleotides, the CDR3 is TGTGCCAGCCATTCGGGGGGTCGTGGACGCGAAAAACTGTTTTTT.